This T cell receptor beta chain was recorded in a study of T cell responses to AZD1222 COVID-19 vaccine. Germline V gene data show CDR1 as SNHLY and CDR2 as FYNNEI. After removal of 9 bases from V and 3 bases from J, the junction contained 10 bases not matched to a gene. There are 14 residues in the CDR3. Produced via immunoSEQ multiplex PCR; TCRdb's table is partial and in-frame only. The sample has 110,000 to 150,000 clones, 85% to 95% seen once. This sample comprised peripheral blood, obtained after recovery from COVID-19. The chain has TRBV2 and TRBJ2-7, with 8 nucleotides matching TRBD1. This receptor was identified in an adult who had recovered from COVID-19. The CDR3 protein is CASAMTGVSYEQYF. CDR3 bases: TGTGCCAGTGCTATGACAGGGGTTAGCTACGAGCAGTACTTC.